The rows below give T cell receptor beta chains drawn from one sample of a study of tumor-infiltrating lymphocytes in oesophageal squamous cell carcinoma. TCRdb called the PCR reads again in MiXCR, with one record for every CDR3 protein. The sample lists about 15,000 distinct CDR3 sequences, roughly 50% occurring once. The specimen was blood. Receptors originate from a male donor with esophageal squamous cell carcinoma. Both conserved end residues are part of each CDR3. Fields, in order: J gene, D gene, V gene, clone size, CDR3 DNA, CDR3 protein. D genes are given only for firm matches. Only some rows state a clone size, as once, few, many or a class for expanded clones.

J gene: TRBJ1-2; D gene: TRBD1; V gene: TRBV28; clone size: NA; CDR3 DNA: TGTGCCAGCAGTCGGACAGGACATCAAAAGGGCTACACCTTC; CDR3 protein: CASSRTGHQKGYTF
J gene: TRBJ2-4; D gene: NA; V gene: TRBV11-3; clone size: NA; CDR3 DNA: TGTGCCAGCAGCCCCCCAAACGGGTTCAATGAGCAGTACTTC; CDR3 protein: CASSPPNGFNEQYF
J gene: TRBJ2-5; D gene: NA; V gene: TRBV7-6; clone size: NA; CDR3 DNA: TGTGCTAGCAGCATCACTCAGGGGGGAGAGACCCAGTACTTC; CDR3 protein: CASSITQGGETQYF
J gene: TRBJ2-5; D gene: TRBD2; V gene: TRBV7-6; clone size: NA; CDR3 DNA: TGTGCCAGCAGCCTCCGGACTAGCGGGAGAAAAGAGACCCAGTACTTC; CDR3 protein: CASSLRTSGRKETQYF
J gene: TRBJ2-7; D gene: NA; V gene: TRBV7-2; clone size: NA; CDR3 DNA: TGTGCCAGCAGCTCGATGCTTACAGCCTACAATGAGCAGTACTTC; CDR3 protein: CASSSMLTAYNEQYF
J gene: TRBJ2-6; D gene: TRBD1; V gene: TRBV28; clone size: medium-sized; CDR3 DNA: TGTGCCAGCAGTCGGGACAGGAGATTCTCTGGGGCCAACGTCCTGACTTTC; CDR3 protein: CASSRDRRFSGANVLTF
J gene: TRBJ2-5; D gene: NA; V gene: TRBV5-1; clone size: medium-sized; CDR3 DNA: TGCGCCAGCAGCTTGTCGGTGGCGGCGGGCCAAGAGACCCAGTACTTC; CDR3 protein: CASSLSVAAGQETQYF
J gene: TRBJ2-3; D gene: NA; V gene: TRBV6-1; clone size: NA; CDR3 DNA: TGTGCCAGCAGAGGGGAGTATCGCACAGATACGCAGTATTTT; CDR3 protein: CASRGEYRTDTQYF
J gene: TRBJ2-7; D gene: NA; V gene: TRBV27; clone size: NA; CDR3 DNA: TGTGCCAGCAGTTTACTACAGCGCTCCTACGAGCAGTACTTC; CDR3 protein: CASSLLQRSYEQYF
J gene: TRBJ2-5; D gene: TRBD2; V gene: TRBV7-2; clone size: many; CDR3 DNA: TGTGCCAGCAGCTCCTCCGGGACTAGCGGTCCTGGGGCCCAGTACTTC; CDR3 protein: CASSSSGTSGPGAQYF
J gene: TRBJ2-1; D gene: NA; V gene: TRBV20-1; clone size: NA; CDR3 DNA: TGCAGTGCTAGAGATCTGGGCCTGGGGTCCTACAATGAGCAGTTCTTC; CDR3 protein: CSARDLGLGSYNEQFF
J gene: TRBJ2-1; D gene: TRBD1; V gene: TRBV7-2; clone size: many; CDR3 DNA: TGTGCCAGCAGCTTAAGGACAGGCCGTAACGATGAGCAGTTCTTC; CDR3 protein: CASSLRTGRNDEQFF
J gene: TRBJ2-1; D gene: TRBD1; V gene: TRBV7-9; clone size: NA; CDR3 DNA: TGTGCCAGCAGCCTTCCCGGGACAGGGAATGAGCAGTTCTTC; CDR3 protein: CASSLPGTGNEQFF
J gene: TRBJ2-5; D gene: TRBD1; V gene: TRBV6-1; clone size: medium-sized; CDR3 DNA: TGTGCCAGCCGTCTAAACAGGGGGAGGGAGACCCAGTACTTC; CDR3 protein: CASRLNRGRETQYF
J gene: TRBJ2-7; D gene: NA; V gene: TRBV6-5; clone size: NA; CDR3 DNA: TGTGCCAGCAATTCGGGCTACGAGCAGTACTTC; CDR3 protein: CASNSGYEQYF
J gene: TRBJ2-5; D gene: NA; V gene: TRBV11-1; clone size: NA; CDR3 DNA: TGTGCCAGCAGCAGAATCGGGGGCGGAAAAGAGACCCAGTACTTC; CDR3 protein: CASSRIGGGKETQYF
J gene: TRBJ1-4; D gene: NA; V gene: TRBV7-3; clone size: NA; CDR3 DNA: TGTGCCAGCAGCCCTACCGGGCCCCCGGGGGAAAAACTGTTTTTT; CDR3 protein: CASSPTGPPGEKLFF
J gene: TRBJ2-1; D gene: NA; V gene: TRBV7-3; clone size: NA; CDR3 DNA: TGTGCCAGCAGCAAGGCTAGCTCGAGGACCCAGTTCTTC; CDR3 protein: CASSKASSRTQFF
J gene: TRBJ1-1; D gene: NA; V gene: TRBV3-1; clone size: few; CDR3 DNA: TGTGCCAGCAGTCCCGGGCGAGGCAGAGCTTTCTTT; CDR3 protein: CASSPGRGRAFF
J gene: TRBJ2-2; D gene: NA; V gene: TRBV7-3; clone size: NA; CDR3 DNA: TGTGCCAGCAGCTTATCGGGGACCGGGGAGCTGTTTTTT; CDR3 protein: CASSLSGTGELFF
J gene: TRBJ1-5; D gene: NA; V gene: TRBV28; clone size: medium-sized; CDR3 DNA: TGTGCCAGCAGTTTTAGTAGCAATCAGCCCCAGCATTTT; CDR3 protein: CASSFSSNQPQHF
J gene: TRBJ2-5; D gene: NA; V gene: TRBV7-8; clone size: NA; CDR3 DNA: TGTGCCAGCAGCCGCTCCAGGGGCAACTTGGGGGAGACCCAGTACTTC; CDR3 protein: CASSRSRGNLGETQYF
J gene: TRBJ2-7; D gene: NA; V gene: TRBV10-3; clone size: medium-sized; CDR3 DNA: TGTGCCATCAGAGAATTCCGCGAGCAGTACTTC; CDR3 protein: CAIREFREQYF
J gene: TRBJ2-7; D gene: NA; V gene: TRBV20-1; clone size: few; CDR3 DNA: TGCAGTCTGGGTGGACGGGAGAGGTACGAGCAGTACTTC; CDR3 protein: CSLGGRERYEQYF
J gene: TRBJ2-7; D gene: TRBD1; V gene: TRBV7-2; clone size: few; CDR3 DNA: TGTGCCAGCAGCTTAGGGGGGACAGCCGGTTACGAGCAGTACTTC; CDR3 protein: CASSLGGTAGYEQYF
J gene: TRBJ2-1; D gene: NA; V gene: TRBV11-3; clone size: NA; CDR3 DNA: TGTGCCAGCAGCTTGTTCGGGGACGAGGTTGAGCAGTTCTTC; CDR3 protein: CASSLFGDEVEQFF
J gene: TRBJ1-2; D gene: TRBD1; V gene: TRBV5-4; clone size: many; CDR3 DNA: TGCGCCAGCAGCTTGCGACAGGGGGCTGGCTATGGCTACACCTTC; CDR3 protein: CASSLRQGAGYGYTF
J gene: TRBJ2-3; D gene: TRBD1; V gene: TRBV7-6; clone size: NA; CDR3 DNA: TGTGCCAGCTCACAGGGGGCCACCACAGATACGCAGTATTTT; CDR3 protein: CASSQGATTDTQYF
J gene: TRBJ1-1; D gene: NA; V gene: TRBV28; clone size: NA; CDR3 DNA: TGTGCCAGCAGTTTATCTGGGAGAAACACTGAAGCTTTCTTT; CDR3 protein: CASSLSGRNTEAFF
J gene: TRBJ2-1; D gene: TRBD2; V gene: TRBV7-6; clone size: NA; CDR3 DNA: TGTGCCAGCAGCTTAGAACTAGCGAGCCACTTTTACAATGAGCAGTTCTTC; CDR3 protein: CASSLELASHFYNEQFF
J gene: TRBJ2-5; D gene: NA; V gene: TRBV5-3; clone size: NA; CDR3 DNA: TGTGCCAGCAGCCCCGGGTTAGCGAGAGGTCAAGAGACCCAGTACTTC; CDR3 protein: CASSPGLARGQETQYF
J gene: TRBJ2-7; D gene: TRBD2; V gene: TRBV7-7; clone size: NA; CDR3 DNA: TGTGCCAGCAGCCCCTCTAGCGGGGCTCAGGGCGAGCAGTACTTC; CDR3 protein: CASSPSSGAQGEQYF
J gene: TRBJ2-3; D gene: TRBD2; V gene: TRBV7-9; clone size: once; CDR3 DNA: TGTGCCAGCAGGCCTCCGGGACTAGCGGGAGCAGATACGCAGTATTTT; CDR3 protein: CASRPPGLAGADTQYF
J gene: TRBJ2-1; D gene: NA; V gene: TRBV7-4; clone size: NA; CDR3 DNA: TGTGCCAGCAGCTTAGCCGTTAGTGAGCAGTTCTTC; CDR3 protein: CASSLAVSEQFF
J gene: TRBJ1-2; D gene: NA; V gene: TRBV5-1; clone size: many; CDR3 DNA: TGCGCCAGCAGCTTGGGCCCACCCACCAACTATGGCTACACCTTC; CDR3 protein: CASSLGPPTNYGYTF
J gene: TRBJ2-1; D gene: TRBD1; V gene: TRBV7-9; clone size: few; CDR3 DNA: TGTGCCAGCACCACCGGGACAGGGGCCCTCAATGAGCAGTTCTTC; CDR3 protein: CASTTGTGALNEQFF